A selection of T cell receptor beta chains follows, all from one sample in a study of blood T cell repertoires in COVID-19. Sequencing used immunoSEQ multiplex PCR; TCRdb keeps in-frame clones, though not all of them. The sample carries roughly 170,000 clones, roughly 80% recorded once. The sequencing sample was made of PBMCs or T cells enriched from blood (not recorded which). These receptors all stem from a woman aged 40 to 55 with acute COVID-19. Both conserved end residues are trimmed from each CDR3. Expanded clones get a size class; other rows say once, few or many, or leave the size out.

v_gene: TRBV15
abundance: once
CDR3aa: ATSRDLDSWIDGYT

v_gene: TRBV7-2
abundance: few
CDR3aa: ASSLVPIQSSYNSPLH

v_gene: TRBV13
abundance: -
CDR3aa: ASSPGLAGASIDTQY

v_gene: TRBV29-1
abundance: few
CDR3aa: SVGGTGGNTEAF

v_gene: TRBV7-9
abundance: -
CDR3aa: ASSSAIGQSGELF

v_gene: TRBV2
abundance: -
CDR3aa: ASSEEFLRGRGTGELF

v_gene: TRBV6-2/TRBV6-3
abundance: once
CDR3aa: ASSYPIAGESTDTQY

v_gene: TRBV19
abundance: -
CDR3aa: ASQTLHSSYNEQF

v_gene: TRBV11-2
abundance: -
CDR3aa: ASSSWGGAGSQNEQF

v_gene: TRBV19
abundance: -
CDR3aa: ASNGGSGNQPQH

v_gene: TRBV11-3
abundance: -
CDR3aa: ASSLGGLGQETQY

v_gene: TRBV9
abundance: -
CDR3aa: ASSLRLAGGADTQY

v_gene: TRBV25-1
abundance: -
CDR3aa: ASSVAGMNTEAF

v_gene: TRBV9
abundance: once
CDR3aa: ASSVTSGISTGELF

v_gene: TRBV6-5
abundance: once
CDR3aa: ASSQTGGGEQY

v_gene: TRBV6-5
abundance: -
CDR3aa: ATPGGRGDNSPLH

v_gene: TRBV19
abundance: -
CDR3aa: ATRGDTEAF

v_gene: TRBV7-9
abundance: -
CDR3aa: ASSYEQGRLISGANVLT

v_gene: TRBV19
abundance: -
CDR3aa: ASRQGGGTGELF

v_gene: TRBV5-4
abundance: -
CDR3aa: ASSSRDMVVRT

v_gene: TRBV7-8
abundance: -
CDR3aa: ASSSPQTRTFSDTQY

v_gene: TRBV19
abundance: few
CDR3aa: ASSIKGLAGSYNEQF

v_gene: TRBV6-5
abundance: once
CDR3aa: ATSWSVQPQH

v_gene: TRBV7-8
abundance: -
CDR3aa: ASSLTGGLAGQETQY

v_gene: TRBV18
abundance: -
CDR3aa: ASSRTGPPTYNEQF

v_gene: TRBV5-1
abundance: -
CDR3aa: ASSLGRERNHYGYT

v_gene: TRBV5-1
abundance: -
CDR3aa: ASSLETGTGAFSYEQY

v_gene: TRBV7-3
abundance: -
CDR3aa: ASRGLAGSPGELF

v_gene: TRBV11-3
abundance: -
CDR3aa: ASSFPRGAGTYNEQF

v_gene: TRBV19
abundance: -
CDR3aa: ASSGPGQSFNQPQH

v_gene: TRBV10-2
abundance: -
CDR3aa: ASSELGVNPGELF

v_gene: TRBV30
abundance: -
CDR3aa: AWSRGGDSDGYT

v_gene: TRBV6-5
abundance: -
CDR3aa: ASNGLAGKGEQF

v_gene: TRBV6-6
abundance: -
CDR3aa: ASSRLTGQGASNGELF

v_gene: TRBV6-5
abundance: -
CDR3aa: ASRTATGTNEKLF

v_gene: TRBV9
abundance: -
CDR3aa: ASSVGTSRETQY

v_gene: TRBV24-1
abundance: once
CDR3aa: ATSEARDTNQPQH

v_gene: TRBV10-3
abundance: -
CDR3aa: AISESIAGGPREQF

v_gene: TRBV18
abundance: -
CDR3aa: ASSPGLALAGELF

v_gene: TRBV5-1
abundance: -
CDR3aa: ASSLQEGASGRGELF

v_gene: TRBV10-2
abundance: -
CDR3aa: ATLYPGNTEAF

v_gene: TRBV5-6
abundance: few
CDR3aa: ASSLGAIGEQF

v_gene: TRBV25-1
abundance: -
CDR3aa: ASNPGQGSEAF

v_gene: TRBV29-1
abundance: -
CDR3aa: SGGDSGSSYNEQF

v_gene: TRBV7-3
abundance: -
CDR3aa: ASSPRDIRNTGELF